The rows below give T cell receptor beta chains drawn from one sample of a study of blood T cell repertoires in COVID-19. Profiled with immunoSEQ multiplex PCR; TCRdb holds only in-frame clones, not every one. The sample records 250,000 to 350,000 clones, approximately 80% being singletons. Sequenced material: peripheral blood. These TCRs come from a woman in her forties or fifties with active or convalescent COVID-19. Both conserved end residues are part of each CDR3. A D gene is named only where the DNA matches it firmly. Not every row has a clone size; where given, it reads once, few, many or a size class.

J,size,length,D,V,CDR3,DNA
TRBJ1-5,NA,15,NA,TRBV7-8,CASSSRGVGNQPQHF,TGTGCCAGCAGCTCCAGGGGAGTCGGCAATCAGCCCCAGCATTTT
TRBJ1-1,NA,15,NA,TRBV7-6,CASSPPVGVGTEAFF,TGTGCCAGCAGCCCCCCCGTAGGGGTAGGTACTGAAGCTTTCTTT
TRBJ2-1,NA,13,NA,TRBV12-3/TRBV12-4,CASSPGLYNEQFF,TGTGCCAGCAGTCCCGGACTCTACAATGAGCAGTTCTTC
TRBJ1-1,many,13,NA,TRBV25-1,CASSVTGTTEAFF,TGTGCCAGCAGTGTCACAGGGACCACTGAAGCTTTCTTT
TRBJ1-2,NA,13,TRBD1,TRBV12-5,CASGTTGGNVYTF,TGTGCTAGTGGTACGACAGGGGGCAATGTCTACACCTTC
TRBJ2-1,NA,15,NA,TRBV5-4,CASRATRDSYNEQFF,TGTGCCAGCAGAGCGACTAGGGACTCCTACAATGAGCAGTTCTTC
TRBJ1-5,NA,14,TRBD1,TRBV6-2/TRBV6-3,CASSQTGGFQPQHF,TGTGCCAGCAGCCAGACAGGGGGATTTCAGCCCCAGCATTTT
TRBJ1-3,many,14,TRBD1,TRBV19,CASSVTGGGNTIYF,TGTGCCAGTAGCGTGACAGGGGGCGGAAACACCATATATTTT
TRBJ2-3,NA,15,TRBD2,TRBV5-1,CASSLELAARDTQYF,TGCGCCAGCAGCTTGGAACTAGCGGCCCGGGATACGCAGTATTTT
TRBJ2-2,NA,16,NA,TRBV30,CAWSAPGRLHTGELFF,TGTGCCTGGAGTGCCCCGGGGAGGCTCCACACCGGGGAGCTGTTTTTT
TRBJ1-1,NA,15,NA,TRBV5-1,CASSLDINMNTEAFF,TGCGCCAGCAGCTTGGATATAAACATGAACACTGAAGCTTTCTTT
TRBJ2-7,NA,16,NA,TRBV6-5,CASSYSRGRASYEQYF,TGTGCCAGCAGTTACTCGAGAGGGCGGGCTTCCTACGAGCAGTACTTC
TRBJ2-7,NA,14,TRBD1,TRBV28,CASSLGTGAYEQYF,TGTGCCAGCAGCTTGGGGACAGGGGCCTACGAGCAGTACTTC
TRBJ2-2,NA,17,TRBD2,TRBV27,CASRRLAGGWDTGELFF,TGTGCCAGCAGGAGACTAGCGGGAGGGTGGGACACCGGGGAGCTGTTTTTT
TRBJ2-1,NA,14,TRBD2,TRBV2,CASSGEGGGNEQFF,TGTGCCAGCAGTGGGGAGGGAGGTGGAAATGAGCAGTTCTTC
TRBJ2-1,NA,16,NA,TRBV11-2,CASSLVGGVSYNEQFF,TGTGCCAGCAGCTTAGTTGGCGGAGTCTCCTACAATGAGCAGTTCTTC
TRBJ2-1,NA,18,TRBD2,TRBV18,CASSGTSGRIGTYNEQFF,TGTGCCAGCTCGGGGACTAGCGGGAGGATCGGCACCTACAATGAGCAGTTCTTC
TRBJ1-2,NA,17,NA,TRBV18,CASSPPNRESNNYGYTF,TGTGCCAGCTCACCACCCAACAGGGAATCCAATAACTATGGCTACACCTTC
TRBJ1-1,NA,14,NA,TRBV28,CASSPAGLNTEAFF,TGTGCCAGCAGTCCAGCAGGCCTGAACACTGAAGCTTTCTTT
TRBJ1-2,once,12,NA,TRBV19,CASSKQNYGYTF,TGTGCCAGTAGTAAACAGAACTATGGCTACACCTTC
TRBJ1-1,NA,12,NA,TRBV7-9,CASSEANYQAFF,TGTGCCAGCAGCGAAGCGAACTACCAAGCTTTCTTT
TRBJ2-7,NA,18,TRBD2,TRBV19,CASSIVVTSGSGAYEQYF,TGTGCCAGTAGTATAGTCGTCACTAGCGGGAGTGGGGCCTACGAGCAGTACTTC
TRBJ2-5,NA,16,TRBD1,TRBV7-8,CASSLDTGQGRETQYF,TGTGCCAGCAGCTTAGATACGGGACAGGGGAGGGAGACCCAGTACTTC
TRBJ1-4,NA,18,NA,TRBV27,CASSSLDRGLSTNEKLFF,TGTGCCAGCAGTTCACTGGACAGAGGACTTTCAACTAATGAAAAACTGTTTTTT
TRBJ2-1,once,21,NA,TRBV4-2,CASSQDDLTPTLERSGNEQFF,TGTGCCAGCAGCCAAGATGACCTTACCCCGACTTTGGAGCGCTCGGGCAATGAGCAGTTCTTC
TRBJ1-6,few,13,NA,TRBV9,CASSVAAGSPLHF,TGTGCCAGCAGCGTAGCGGCAGGATCACCCCTCCACTTT
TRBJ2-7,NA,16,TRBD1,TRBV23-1,CASSRGQGAPPYEQYF,TGCGCCAGCAGTCGCGGACAGGGCGCACCCCCCTACGAGCAGTACTTC
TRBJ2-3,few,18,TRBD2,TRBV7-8,CASGPIQFLAGKGDTQYF,TGTGCCAGCGGCCCTATCCAGTTTCTAGCGGGAAAGGGAGATACGCAGTATTTT
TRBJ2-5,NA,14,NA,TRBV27,CASSPPSRGETQYF,TGTGCCAGCAGTCCTCCCAGCAGGGGAGAGACCCAGTACTTC
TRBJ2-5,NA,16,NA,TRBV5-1,CASSLGDHPRGETQYF,TGCGCCAGCAGCTTGGGGGACCACCCGAGGGGGGAGACCCAGTACTTC
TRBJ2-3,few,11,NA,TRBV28,CASRQGNTQYF,TGTGCCAGCAGGCAGGGTAATACGCAGTATTTT
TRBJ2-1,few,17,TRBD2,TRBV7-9,CASSLSPGRVRQDEQFF,TGTGCCAGCAGCTTAAGCCCAGGGAGGGTTAGGCAGGATGAGCAGTTCTTC
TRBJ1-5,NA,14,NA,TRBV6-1,CASSGFRLNQPQHF,TGTGCCAGCAGTGGGTTTAGACTAAATCAGCCCCAGCATTTT
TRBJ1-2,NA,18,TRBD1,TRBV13,CASSLSLPSGTGVHGYTF,TGTGCCAGCAGCTTATCTTTACCCTCCGGGACAGGGGTTCATGGCTACACCTTC
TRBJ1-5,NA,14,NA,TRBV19,CASTPMVGQQPQHF,TGTGCCAGTACCCCGATGGTGGGCCAGCAGCCCCAGCATTTT
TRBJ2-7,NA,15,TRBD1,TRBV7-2,CASSLAGQGLHEQYF,TGTGCCAGCAGCTTAGCAGGACAGGGGCTACACGAGCAGTACTTC
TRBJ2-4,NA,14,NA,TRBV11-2,CASSPPGTKNIQYF,TGTGCCAGCAGCCCTCCAGGGACCAAAAACATTCAGTACTTC
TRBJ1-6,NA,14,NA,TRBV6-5,CASRPDTSNSPLHF,TGTGCCAGCAGACCGGACACCTCCAATTCACCCCTCCACTTT
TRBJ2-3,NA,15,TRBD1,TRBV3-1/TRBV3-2,CASSAGQGRTDTQYF,TGTGCCAGCAGCGCGGGACAGGGGAGAACAGATACGCAGTATTTT
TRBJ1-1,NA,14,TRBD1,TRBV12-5,CASGRTGGNVEAFF,TGTGCTAGTGGGAGGACAGGGGGGAACGTTGAAGCTTTCTTT
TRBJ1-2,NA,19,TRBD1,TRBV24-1,CATSDPPPRQGLMSGGYTF,TGTGCCACCAGTGACCCCCCTCCTCGACAGGGCCTCATGTCGGGTGGCTACACCTTC
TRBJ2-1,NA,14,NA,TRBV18,CASSPPTRIGEQFF,TGTGCCAGCTCACCACCGACTAGGATTGGGGAGCAGTTCTTC
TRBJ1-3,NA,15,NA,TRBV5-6,CASSLAGNTGNTIYF,TGTGCCAGCAGCTTGGCAGGGAATACTGGAAACACCATATATTTT
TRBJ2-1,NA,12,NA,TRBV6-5,CASGPSATEQFF,TGTGCCAGCGGGCCTAGCGCAACTGAGCAGTTCTTC
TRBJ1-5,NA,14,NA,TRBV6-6,CASSFPAGGQPQHF,TGTGCCAGCAGTTTTCCCGCCGGAGGACAGCCCCAGCATTTT
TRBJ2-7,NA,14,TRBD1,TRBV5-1,CASSWGDRANEQYF,TGCGCCAGCAGTTGGGGGGACAGGGCCAACGAGCAGTACTTC
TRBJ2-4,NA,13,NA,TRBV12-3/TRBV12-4,CASSFVGRSIQYF,TGTGCCAGCAGTTTTGTGGGGCGGTCCATTCAGTACTTC
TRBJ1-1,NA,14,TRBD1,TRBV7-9,CASSPRQGRGEAFF,TGTGCCAGCAGCCCCCGACAGGGAAGGGGTGAAGCTTTCTTT
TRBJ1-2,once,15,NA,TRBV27,CASSLSWGGFYGYTF,TGTGCCAGCAGTTTATCGTGGGGGGGGTTCTATGGCTACACCTTC
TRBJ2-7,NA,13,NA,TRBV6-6,CASSPGGTYEQYF,TGTGCCAGCAGTCCCGGGGGTACCTACGAGCAGTACTTC